This T cell receptor beta chain was observed in a study of blood T cell repertoires in COVID-19. Turning to the study itself: Samples came from the United States, Italy and Spain, spanning acute and convalescent COVID-19. T cells, B-cell-depleted T cells, or PBMCs supplied cDNA or gDNA.

CDR3 length: 18 residues. The V segment lost 4 bases and the J segment 0 bases; nucleotides outside the gene matches: 6. Germline CDR1 and CDR2: SGHRS and YFSETQ. Under the authors' procedure: Amplifying reference gene primers gave estimates of nucleated cell counts. Clones were read by immunoSEQ multiplex PCR, and TCRdb kept only the in-frame ones, dropping some. D and trimming were read from the DNA, whereas the V and J calls and clone size are those reported in that table. The sample carries fewer than 90,000 clones, about nine tenths recorded once. Material: peripheral blood. This clonotype was obtained from a male donor with acute or convalescent COVID-19. This chain connects TRBV5-1 to TRBJ2-3, with TRBD2 identical over 15 bases. The CDR3: CASSPGLAGGTSTDTQYF. DNA of the CDR3: TGCGCCAGCAGCCCGGGACTAGCGGGGGGTACTAGCACAGATACGCAGTATTTT.